This T cell receptor beta chain was captured in a study of CD8+ T cells in alopecia areata. Note on this clone: Its specificity is not known.

As the sequencing template, cDNA was produced by extracting RNA and reverse transcribing it. Here immunoSEQ multiplex PCR was the method, and the copy in TCRdb shows in-frame clones only, minus some. Among approximately 99,000 clones listed, 58% were seen once. This CDR3 has 13 amino acids. Losses at the gene ends were 6 bases for V and 3 bases for J; bases not matched to a gene: 2. Germline-derived CDR1 and CDR2 are MNHEY and SMNVEV (reference sequence). Study-wide results and caveats: Researchers report lesional scalp, most notably alopecia totalis/universalis, outstripped normal scalp in clonality.

The J gene is TRBJ1-5, the V gene TRBV27; 7 bases fit TRBD1. This TCR derives from a human donor with alopecia areata. The sample consisted of NKG2D-low CD8+ T cells sorted from blood. The CDR3 spells CASRGQINQPQHF. CDR3 nucleotide sequence: TGTGCCAGCAGGGGACAGATCAATCAGCCCCAGCATTTT.